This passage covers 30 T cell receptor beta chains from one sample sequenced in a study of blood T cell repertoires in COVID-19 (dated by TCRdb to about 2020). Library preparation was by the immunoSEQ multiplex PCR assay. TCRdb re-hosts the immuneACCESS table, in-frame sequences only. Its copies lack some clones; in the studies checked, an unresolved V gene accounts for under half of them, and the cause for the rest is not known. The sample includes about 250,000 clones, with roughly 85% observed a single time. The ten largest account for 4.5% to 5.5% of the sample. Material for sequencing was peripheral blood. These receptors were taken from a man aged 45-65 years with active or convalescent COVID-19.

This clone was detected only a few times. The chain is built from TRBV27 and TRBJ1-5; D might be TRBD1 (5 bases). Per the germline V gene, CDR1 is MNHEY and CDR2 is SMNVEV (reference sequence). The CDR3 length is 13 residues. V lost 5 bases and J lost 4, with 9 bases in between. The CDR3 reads CASSPGRNQPQHF. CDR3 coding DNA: TGTGCCAGCAGTCCAGGGAGGAATCAGCCCCAGCATTTT.

The CDR3 bases are TGTGCCAGCAGCTTTTATCTTACTAGCGCCCAACAAGAGACCCAGTACTTC. This sequence encodes CASSFYLTSAQQETQYF. The chain recombines TRBV5-4 with TRBJ2-5; 7 bases are shared with TRBD2. CDR3 length: 17 residues. Germline assignment: CDR1 SGHNT and CDR2 YYREEE (reference sequence). Unmatched junction bases numbered 12, after V lost 2 bases and J lost 2 bases.

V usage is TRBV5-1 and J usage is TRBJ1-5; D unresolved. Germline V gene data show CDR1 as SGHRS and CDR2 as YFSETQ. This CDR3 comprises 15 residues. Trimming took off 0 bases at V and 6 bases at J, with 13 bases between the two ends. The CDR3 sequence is CASSLEGSGGQPQHF. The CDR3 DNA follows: TGCGCCAGCAGCTTGGAAGGAAGCGGAGGTCAGCCCCAGCATTTT.

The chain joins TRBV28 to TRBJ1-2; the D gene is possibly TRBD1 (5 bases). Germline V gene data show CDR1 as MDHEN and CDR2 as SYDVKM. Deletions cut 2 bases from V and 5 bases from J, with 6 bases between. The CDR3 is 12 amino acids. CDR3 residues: CASSLRGYGYTF. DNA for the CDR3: TGTGCCAGCAGTTTACGGGGGTATGGCTACACCTTC.

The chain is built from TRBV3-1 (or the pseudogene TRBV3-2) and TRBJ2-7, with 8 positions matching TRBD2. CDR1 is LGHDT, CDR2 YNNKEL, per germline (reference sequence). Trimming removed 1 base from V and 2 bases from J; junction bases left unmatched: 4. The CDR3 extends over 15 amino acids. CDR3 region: CASSQGTSRAYEQYF. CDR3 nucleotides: TGTGCCAGCAGCCAAGGGACTAGCAGGGCCTACGAGCAGTACTTC.

CDR3 protein: CASSGDNPYEQYF. For the CDR3, the DNA is TGTGCCAGCAGTGGGGACAACCCCTACGAGCAGTACTTC. V is TRBV28 and J is TRBJ2-7; tentative D call: TRBD1 (6 bases). V was clipped by 5 bases and J by 2 bases, with 10 bases between them. Germline V gives CDR1 MDHEN, CDR2 SYDVKM. The CDR3 has 13 residues.

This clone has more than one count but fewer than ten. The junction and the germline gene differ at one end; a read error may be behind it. The CDR3: CASSLAGGPYNEQFF. In DNA, the CDR3 is TGTGCTAGCAGCTTAGCAGGGGGCCCTTACAATGAGCAGTTCTTC. This sequence joins TRBV7-7 and TRBJ2-1; 8 nucleotides align to TRBD1. The CDR3 loop spans 15 amino acids. Per germline, CDR1 SSHAT and CDR2 FNYEAQ (reference sequence). The full variable domain, in which reference TRBV7-7 and TRBJ2-1 provide the parts outside the CDR3, is GAGVSQSPRYKVTKRGQDVTLRCDPISSHATLYWYQQALGQGPEFLTYFNYEAQPDKSGLPSDRFSAERPEGSISTLTIQRTEQRDSAMYRCASSLAGGPYNEQFFGPGTRLTVL.

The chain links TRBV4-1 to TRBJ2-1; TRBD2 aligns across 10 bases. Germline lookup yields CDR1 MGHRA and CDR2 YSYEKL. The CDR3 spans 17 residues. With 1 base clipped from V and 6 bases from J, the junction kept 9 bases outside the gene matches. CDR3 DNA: TGCGCCAGCAGCCAAGCACCATTGGGACTAGCGTTCAATGAGCAGTTCTTC. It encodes CASSQAPLGLAFNEQFF.

CDR3 in amino acids: CASSPTSGYSGELFF. The CDR3 region has the DNA TGTGCCAGCAGTCCTACTAGCGGGTATTCCGGGGAGCTGTTTTTT. The chain joins TRBV6-5 to TRBJ2-2; the match to TRBD2 covers 9 bases. CDR3 length: 15 amino acids. Unmatched junction bases numbered 7, after V lost 5 bases and J lost 6 bases. Germline V CDR1 and CDR2: MNHEY, SVGAGI.

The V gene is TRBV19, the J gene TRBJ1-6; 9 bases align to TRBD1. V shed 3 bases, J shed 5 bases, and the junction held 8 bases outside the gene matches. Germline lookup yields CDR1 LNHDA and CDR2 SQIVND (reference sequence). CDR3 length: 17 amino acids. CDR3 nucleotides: TGTGCCAGTAGTATGGGACAGGGATGGGAGAATAATTCACCCCTCCACTTT. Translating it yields CASSMGQGWENNSPLHF.

Here the CDR3 reads CASSRIAGENEQYF. The DNA for the CDR3 is TGTGCCAGCAGCCGAATAGCGGGAGAAAACGAGCAGTACTTC. This chain connects TRBV6-5 to TRBJ2-7; the match to TRBD2 covers 9 bases. CDR3 length: 14 residues. Germline V gene sequence: CDR1 MNHEY, CDR2 SVGAGI. The V segment lost 6 bases and the J segment 5 bases; nucleotides outside the gene matches: 8.

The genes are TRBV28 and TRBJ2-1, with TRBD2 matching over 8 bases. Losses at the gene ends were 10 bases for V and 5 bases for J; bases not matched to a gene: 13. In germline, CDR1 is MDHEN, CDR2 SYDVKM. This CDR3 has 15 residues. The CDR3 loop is CATERGRAKNNEQFF. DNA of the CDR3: TGTGCCACCGAGCGGGGGAGGGCCAAAAACAATGAGCAGTTCTTC.

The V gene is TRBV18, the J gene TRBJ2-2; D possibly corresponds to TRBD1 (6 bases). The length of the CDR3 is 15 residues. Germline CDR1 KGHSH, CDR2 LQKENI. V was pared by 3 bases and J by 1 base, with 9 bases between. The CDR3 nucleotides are TGTGCCAGCTCACCTCAACAGGGGAACACCGGGGAGCTGTTTTTT. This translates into CASSPQQGNTGELFF.

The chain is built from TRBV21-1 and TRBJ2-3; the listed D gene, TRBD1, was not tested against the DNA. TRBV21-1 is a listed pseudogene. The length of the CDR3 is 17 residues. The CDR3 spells CASSKGENGQGTDTQYF. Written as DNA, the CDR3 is TGTGCCAGCAGCAAAGGAGAGAACGGACAGGGCACAGATACGCAGTATTTT.

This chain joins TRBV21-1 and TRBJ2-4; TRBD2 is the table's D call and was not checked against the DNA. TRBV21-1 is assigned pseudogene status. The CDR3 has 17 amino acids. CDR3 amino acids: CASSKEGLGGHKNIQYF. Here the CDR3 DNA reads TGTGCCAGCAGCAAAGAAGGGTTGGGAGGGCACAAAAACATTCAGTACTTC.

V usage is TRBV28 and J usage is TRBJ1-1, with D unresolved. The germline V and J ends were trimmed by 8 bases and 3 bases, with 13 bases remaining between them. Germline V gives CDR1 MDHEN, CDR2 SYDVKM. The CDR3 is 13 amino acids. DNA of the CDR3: TGTGCCAGCCGGCGGGCAAGGGACACTGAAGCTTTCTTT. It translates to CASRRARDTEAFF.

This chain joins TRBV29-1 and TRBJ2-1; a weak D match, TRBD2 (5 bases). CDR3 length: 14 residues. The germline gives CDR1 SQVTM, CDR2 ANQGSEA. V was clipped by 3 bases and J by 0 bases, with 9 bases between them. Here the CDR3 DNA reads TGCAGCGTTGATGGGAGATCCTCCTACAATGAGCAGTTCTTC. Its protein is CSVDGRSSYNEQFF.

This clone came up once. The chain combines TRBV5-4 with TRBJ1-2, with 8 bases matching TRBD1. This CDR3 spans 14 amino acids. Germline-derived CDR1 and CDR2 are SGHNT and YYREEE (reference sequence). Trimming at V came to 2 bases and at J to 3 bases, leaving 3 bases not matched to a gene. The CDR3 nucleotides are TGTGCCAGCAGCTTTCGGACAGGGCACTATGGCTACACCTTC. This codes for CASSFRTGHYGYTF.

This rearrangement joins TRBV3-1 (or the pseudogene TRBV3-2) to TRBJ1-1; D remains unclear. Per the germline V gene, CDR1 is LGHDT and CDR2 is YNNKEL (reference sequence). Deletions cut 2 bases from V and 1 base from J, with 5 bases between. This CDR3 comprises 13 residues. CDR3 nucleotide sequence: TGTGCCAGCAGCCAAAACAGGAACACTGAAGCTTTCTTT. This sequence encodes CASSQNRNTEAFF.

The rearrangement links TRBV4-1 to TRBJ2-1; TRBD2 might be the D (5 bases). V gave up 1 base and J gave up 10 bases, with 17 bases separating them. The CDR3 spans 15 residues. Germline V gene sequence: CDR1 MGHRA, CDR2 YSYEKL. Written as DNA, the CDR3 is TGCGCCAGCAGCCAAGGTGGGCTAGCCCTTGGGGAGCAGTTCTTC. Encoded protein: CASSQGGLALGEQFF.

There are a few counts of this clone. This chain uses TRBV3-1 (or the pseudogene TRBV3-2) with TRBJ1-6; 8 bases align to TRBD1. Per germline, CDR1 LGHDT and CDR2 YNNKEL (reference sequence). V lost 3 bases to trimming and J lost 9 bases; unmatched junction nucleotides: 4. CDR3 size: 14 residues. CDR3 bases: TGTGCCAGCAGCCATAAACAGGGGGTTTCACCCCTCCACTTT. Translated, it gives CASSHKQGVSPLHF.

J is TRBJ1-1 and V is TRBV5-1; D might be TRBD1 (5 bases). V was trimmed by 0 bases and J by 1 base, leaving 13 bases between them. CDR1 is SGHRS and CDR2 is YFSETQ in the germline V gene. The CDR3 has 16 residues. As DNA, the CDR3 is TGCGCCAGCAGCTTGGATGTCCGGGGGACGAACACTGAAGCTTTCTTT. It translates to CASSLDVRGTNTEAFF.

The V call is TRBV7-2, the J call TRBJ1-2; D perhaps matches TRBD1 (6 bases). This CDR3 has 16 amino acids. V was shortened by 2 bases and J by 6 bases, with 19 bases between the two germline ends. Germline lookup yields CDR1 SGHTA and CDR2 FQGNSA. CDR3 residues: CASSLLYRAYGDGYTF. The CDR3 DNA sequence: TGTGCCAGCAGCTTATTATACAGGGCCTATGGTGATGGCTACACCTTC.

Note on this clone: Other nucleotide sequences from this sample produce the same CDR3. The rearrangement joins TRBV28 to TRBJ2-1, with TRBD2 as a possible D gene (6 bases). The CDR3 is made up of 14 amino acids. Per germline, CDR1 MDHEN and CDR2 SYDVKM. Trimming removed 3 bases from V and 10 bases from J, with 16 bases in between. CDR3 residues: CASSFGGQGREQFF. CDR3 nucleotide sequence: TGTGCCAGCAGTTTCGGGGGTCAGGGAAGGGAGCAGTTCTTC.

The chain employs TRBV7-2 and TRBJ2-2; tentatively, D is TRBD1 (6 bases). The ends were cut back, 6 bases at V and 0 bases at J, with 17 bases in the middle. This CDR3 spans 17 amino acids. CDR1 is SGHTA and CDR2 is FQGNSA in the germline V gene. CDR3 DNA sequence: TGTGCCAGCAGTTCTCAGGTCGACAGGTCGAACACCGGGGAGCTGTTTTTT. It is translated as CASSSQVDRSNTGELFF.

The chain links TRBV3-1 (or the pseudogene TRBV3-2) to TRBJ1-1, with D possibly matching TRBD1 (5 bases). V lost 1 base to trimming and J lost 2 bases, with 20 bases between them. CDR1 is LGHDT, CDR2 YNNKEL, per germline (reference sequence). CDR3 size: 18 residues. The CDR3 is CASSQGFSRDSGNTEAFF. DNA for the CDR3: TGTGCCAGCAGCCAAGGGTTCAGTAGGGACTCGGGAAACACTGAAGCTTTCTTT.

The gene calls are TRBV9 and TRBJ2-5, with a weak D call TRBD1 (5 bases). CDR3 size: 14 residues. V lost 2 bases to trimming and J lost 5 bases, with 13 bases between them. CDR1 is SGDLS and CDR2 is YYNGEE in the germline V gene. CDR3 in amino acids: CASSVSSGRETQYF. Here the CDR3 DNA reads TGTGCCAGCAGCGTTAGTTCAGGGCGGGAGACCCAGTACTTC. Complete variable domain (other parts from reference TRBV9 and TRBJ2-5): DSGVTQTPKHLITATGQRVTLRCSPRSGDLSVYWYQQSLDQGLQFLIQYYNGEERAKGNILERFSAQQFPDLHSELNLSSLELGDSALYFCASSVSSGRETQYFGPGTRLLVL.

The CDR3 reads CASSVAAGGKSNQPQHF. Here the CDR3 DNA reads TGTGCCAGCAGCGTAGCGGCAGGGGGCAAGAGCAATCAGCCCCAGCATTTT. The chain links TRBV9 to TRBJ1-5, with TRBD1 matching over 8 bases. Germline CDR1 SGDLS, CDR2 YYNGEE. The CDR3 contains 17 residues. The trim removed 0 bases at V and 1 base at J, leaving 6 bases unmatched.

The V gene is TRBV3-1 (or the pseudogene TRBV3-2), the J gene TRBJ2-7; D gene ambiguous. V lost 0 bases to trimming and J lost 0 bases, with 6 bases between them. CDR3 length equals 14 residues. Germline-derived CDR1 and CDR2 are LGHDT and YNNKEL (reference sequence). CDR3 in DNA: TGTGCCAGCAGCCAAGATCCAATCTCCTACGAGCAGTACTTC. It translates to CASSQDPISYEQYF.

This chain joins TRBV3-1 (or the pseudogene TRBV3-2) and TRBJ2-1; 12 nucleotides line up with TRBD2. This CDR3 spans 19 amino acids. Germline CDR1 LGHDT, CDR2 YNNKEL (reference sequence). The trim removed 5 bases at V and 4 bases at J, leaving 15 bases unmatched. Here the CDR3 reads CASSSMGRRTSGIYNEQFF. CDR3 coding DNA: TGTGCCAGCAGCTCTATGGGCCGTAGGACTAGCGGGATTTACAATGAGCAGTTCTTC.